Each of the 8 T cell receptor beta chains below was sequenced from the same sample in a study of cytomegalovirus exposure and HLA in healthy donors. TCRdb's table, derived via immunoSEQ multiplex PCR, lists solely in-frame clones and lacks some. The profile shows over 200,000 clones, over 80% of them singletons. The specimen was PBMCs. The receptors were sampled from a woman aged 25 to 45 in good health and CMV-seropositive.

The V call is TRBV14, the J call TRBJ2-7, with a weak D call TRBD1 (5 bases). This CDR3 has 14 amino acids. From germline, CDR1 is SGHDN and CDR2 FVKESK. Trimming removed 0 bases from V and 2 bases from J, with 8 bases in between. Written as DNA, the CDR3 is TGTGCCAGCAGCCAAGATACAGGCGCCTACGAGCAGTACTTC. Translation gives CASSQDTGAYEQYF.

The chain links TRBV2 to TRBJ2-2, with TRBD1 matching over 7 bases. V dropped 6 bases and J dropped 7; count of bases not matched to a gene: 11. Germline V CDR1 and CDR2: SNHLY, FYNNEI. The CDR3 is made up of 15 amino acids. CDR3 sequence (DNA): TGTGCCAGCAGCTACTTCGGGACAGCAGGCGGGGAGCTGTTTTTT. Translating it yields CASSYFGTAGGELFF.

The chain links TRBV5-1 to TRBJ1-5; D not resolved. The CDR3 runs to 13 residues. Trimming stripped 3 bases from V and 4 bases from J, with 8 bases between. The germline V gene encodes CDR1 SGHRS and CDR2 YFSETQ. This CDR3 is CASSWTGNQPQHF. CDR3 nucleotide sequence: TGCGCCAGCAGCTGGACGGGGAATCAGCCCCAGCATTTT.

The rearrangement joins TRBV7-8 to TRBJ1-5; D is unresolved. V was pared by 2 bases and J by 0 bases, with 8 bases between. CDR3 length equals 15 residues. CDR1 and CDR2 (germline): SGHVS, FQNEAQ. The CDR3 loop is CASSLYRFSNQPQHF. DNA of the CDR3: TGTGCCAGCAGCTTATACCGATTTAGCAATCAGCCCCAGCATTTT.

Turning to this clone: Different DNA sequences within this sample yield the same CDR3. The chain uses TRBV2 and TRBJ2-1; D is ambiguous. Germline CDR1 reads SNHLY; CDR2 reads FYNNEI. The CDR3 is made up of 11 amino acids. V was trimmed by 5 bases and J by 4 bases, leaving 3 bases between them. CDR3 bases: TGTGCCAGCAGTCCATACAATGAGCAGTTCTTC. This codes for CASSPYNEQFF.

The rearrangement uses TRBV6-5 and TRBJ1-1, with D possibly TRBD1 on 6 matching bases. Germline V CDR1 and CDR2: MNHEY, SVGAGI. The CDR3 is 12 residues long. V lost 7 bases to trimming and J lost 11 bases, with 17 bases between them. The CDR3 spells CASMRSGQRAFF. The CDR3 nucleotides read TGTGCCAGCATGAGGTCTGGACAGCGGGCTTTCTTT.

Of note for this clone: One junction end does not reproduce the germline sequence, and a read error may be involved. V is TRBV6-1 and J is TRBJ1-1, with D uncertain. The CDR3 length is 14 residues. Germline CDR1 reads MNHNS; CDR2 reads SASEGT. CDR3 sequence (DNA): TGTGCCAGCAGTAAAGCTTTTCTGAACACTGAAGCTTTCTTT. Translated, it gives CASSKAFLNTEAFF.

CDR3: CASSQTSRQYGYTF. CDR3 coding DNA: TGTGCCAGCAGCCAAACCTCGAGGCAATATGGCTACACCTTC. The chain is built from TRBV14 and TRBJ1-2; D gene unclear. The CDR3 sequence is 14 residues long. V dropped 2 bases and J dropped 5 bases, with 12 bases sitting between them. CDR1 is SGHDN, CDR2 FVKESK, per germline.